The sequence of this T cell receptor beta chain was determined in a study of cytomegalovirus exposure and HLA in healthy donors. Study results and caveats: TCR beta sequences reportedly predicted most subjects' HLA-A and HLA-B alleles accurately. Some TCR beta chains (more than 150 of them) were listed as cytomegalovirus-associated.

CDR1 LNHDA and CDR2 SQIVND come from the germline V gene (reference sequence). CDR3 size: 15 residues. The trim removed 6 bases at V and 0 bases at J, leaving 6 bases unmatched. PCR used 60 Vbeta primers and 13 Jbeta primers. Libraries were prepared by immunoSEQ multiplex PCR; TCRdb keeps only in-frame clonotypes and omits some of them. The sample includes some 140,000 clones, roughly 76% seen only once; the top ten take over 1%. Note on this clone: What it binds is unknown.

The chain combines TRBV19 with TRBJ1-2; 8 bases are a match to TRBD1. Sequencing was carried out using PBMCs. This TCR came from a woman aged 40 to 50 in good health and CMV-seronegative. The DNA of the CDR3 is TGTGCCAGTAGCACAGGACAGGGAGCTAACTATGGCTACACCTTC. Translation gives CASSTGQGANYGYTF.